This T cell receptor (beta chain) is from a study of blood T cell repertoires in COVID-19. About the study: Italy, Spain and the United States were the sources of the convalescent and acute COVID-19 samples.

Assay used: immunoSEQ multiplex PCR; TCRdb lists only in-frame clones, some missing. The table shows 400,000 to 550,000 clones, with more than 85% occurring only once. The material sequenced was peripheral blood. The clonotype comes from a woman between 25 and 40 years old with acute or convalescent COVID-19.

The CDR3 nucleotides are TGTGCCAGCAGCGACTTTACTGGGGCCAACGTCCTGACTTTC. It yields the protein CASSDFTGANVLTF. The chain links TRBV9 to TRBJ2-6; D call uncertain. CDR3 length: 14 amino acids. Between the trimmed V and J ends, which lost 3 bases and 2 bases, there was a span of 6 bases. The V gene's germline CDR1 is SGDLS and CDR2 YYNGEE.